This TCR beta chain comes out of a study of blood T cells in healthy people across ages. Findings of the study overall: Changes seen in expanded clonotypes were possibly confounded by donor CMV status left unknown. Fewer expanded clones and more diversity marked long-lived versus aged donors. The study could not conclusively compare naive and antigen-experienced cells, given its unsorted PBMCs. Researchers judged that diversity estimates from one million T cells fell short of true values.

A remark on this clonotype: Antigen unknown.

V was pared by 0 bases and J by 10 bases, with 10 bases between. The CDR3 extends over 12 amino acids. Germline CDR1 DFQATT, CDR2 SNEGSKA (reference sequence). It was with a sample-barcoded 5' primer and a J-beta primer mix that a second PCR of about 6 to 12 cycles was run. TCRdb reanalysed the 5' RACE reads using MiXCR and keeps one entry per CDR3 protein. The table has about a million distinct CDR3 sequences, roughly two fifths seen once. The sequence was obtained from a man between 18 and 29 years old in good health. The gene calls are TRBV20-1 and TRBJ2-1; D not resolved. Sample: blood. CDR3 coding DNA: TGCAGTGCTAGAGATAGCCGGACGGAGCAGTTCTTC. Amino acids: CSARDSRTEQFF.